This record covers a single TCR beta chain. CD45RO-negative CD8 cells positively selected for CCR7 made up the naive population, which excluded terminally differentiated effector memory CD45RA+ cells. The study enrolled healthy HIV-negative adults without recent acute infections or vaccinations as donors. The CDR3 is 14 amino acids. V lost 4 bases and J 5 bases, leaving 15 bases between the germline ends. Germline loops: CDR1 MGHRA, CDR2 YSYEKL. The sample belongs to a study of shared clonotypes between healthy human individuals. On the study more broadly: Plates per donor: three CD4 naive, three CD4 memory, two CD8 naive, one CD8 memory.

Some 30,000 T cell genomes (around 0.2 ug DNA) went into each sorted-subset replicate. This table comes from immunoSEQ multiplex PCR, and its TCRdb copy is limited to in-frame clones, with some not included. The sample consists of 550,000 to 750,000 clones, 90% to 95% of them appearing once. The sequence was obtained from a man aged 25 to 40 in good health. The sample was naive CD8+ T cells sorted from blood. The rearrangement links TRBV4-1 to TRBJ2-7, with D tentatively TRBD2 (6 bases). CDR3 amino acids: CASSRGLSGDEQYF. The CDR3 coding sequence is TGCGCCAGCAGCCGGGGACTCTCCGGGGACGAGCAGTACTTC.